Shown below are 19 T cell receptor beta chains from a single sample sequenced in a study of blood T cell repertoires in COVID-19. TCRdb's copy holds only in-frame clones and misses some; the assay was immunoSEQ multiplex PCR. The table lists tens of thousands of clones, approximately 80% of them singletons. Sample: peripheral blood. These receptors were collected from a man older than 75 with active COVID-19.

This sequence joins TRBV4-1 and TRBJ1-5; the D gene is possibly TRBD1 (5 bases). V was trimmed by 1 base and J by 4 bases, leaving 17 bases between them. This CDR3 region has 17 residues. Germline V CDR1 and CDR2: MGHRA, YSYEKL. For the CDR3, the DNA is TGCGCCAGCAGCCAAGTGGGGGGTGGGGTGCGGAATCAGCCCCAGCATTTT. Translating it yields CASSQVGGGVRNQPQHF.

This clone occurred a few times. The chain carries TRBV10-3 and TRBJ1-4; TRBD1 agrees at 9 bases. This CDR3 is 14 amino acids long. Germline assignment: CDR1 ENHRY and CDR2 SYGVKD. With V trimmed by 5 bases and J by 8 bases, 6 bases remained unmatched. CDR3 coding DNA: TGTGCCATCAGTAAGGGACAGGGCAAAGAAAAACTGTTTTTT. It is translated as CAISKGQGKEKLFF.

The V and J genes are TRBV16 and TRBJ2-7; maybe TRBD1 (6 bases). The CDR3 is 13 amino acids. The germline V gene has CDR1 KGHSY and CDR2 FQNENV. The germline V and J ends were trimmed by 4 bases and 6 bases, with 13 bases remaining between them. In nucleotides, the CDR3 is TGTGCCAGCAGCCCAGAACAGGGATTCGAGCAGTACTTC. Translating gives CASSPEQGFEQYF.

This rearrangement joins TRBV6-6 to TRBJ2-7, with 7 bases identical to TRBD1. The CDR3 is made up of 13 amino acids. Germline assignment: CDR1 MNHNY and CDR2 SVGAGI (reference sequence). Losses at the gene ends were 8 bases for V and 6 bases for J; bases not matched to a gene: 10. The CDR3 coding sequence is TGTGCCAGCGGCAGGACAGGTATGGGCGAGCAGTACTTC. Protein sequence: CASGRTGMGEQYF.

The rearrangement joins TRBV7-3 to TRBJ2-1; 10 bases line up with TRBD2. This CDR3 has 18 residues. The germline V gene encodes CDR1 SGHTA and CDR2 FQGTGA. V trimming: 1 base; J trimming: 8 bases; junction bases outside the gene matches: 14. The CDR3 sequence is CASSLNGPSGSQFYEQFF. As DNA, the CDR3 is TGTGCCAGCAGCTTAAATGGGCCTAGCGGGAGCCAGTTTTATGAGCAGTTCTTC.

V gene TRBV4-2 combines with J gene TRBJ2-5; D possibly corresponds to TRBD2 (6 bases). The V end lost 4 bases, the J end lost 5 bases, and 8 bases lay between the germline ends. The CDR3 covers 12 residues. CDR1 is LGHNA, CDR2 YNFKEQ, per germline. The CDR3 is CASSPGVETQYF. The CDR3 nucleotides read TGTGCCAGCAGCCCGGGGGTCGAGACCCAGTACTTC.

The gene calls are TRBV7-9 and TRBJ2-3; the match to TRBD2 covers 9 bases. Germline-derived CDR1 and CDR2 are SEHNR and FQNEAQ (reference sequence). V gave up 2 bases and J gave up 5 bases; unmatched junction bases: 11. CDR3 length: 17 amino acids. CDR3 nucleotides: TGTGCCAGCAGCTTATTGGGACTAGCAGTTTTAGGAGATACGCAGTATTTT. It codes for CASSLLGLAVLGDTQYF.

The chain has TRBV6-5 and TRBJ2-7, with 9 positions matching TRBD2. The CDR3 runs to 15 residues. The V gene's germline CDR1 is MNHEY and CDR2 SVGAGI. V gave up 7 bases and J gave up 2 bases; unmatched junction bases: 9. The chain's CDR3 is CASTRLAASPYEQYF. CDR3 nucleotide sequence: TGTGCCAGCACTCGACTAGCGGCCTCTCCCTACGAGCAGTACTTC.

The V and J genes are TRBV10-3 and TRBJ2-5; TRBD1 might be the D (6 bases). Germline CDR1 reads ENHRY; CDR2 reads SYGVKD. This CDR3 is 16 amino acids long. Trimming left V 6 bases short and J 0 bases short, with 17 bases between. CDR3 protein: CAISQTGIHHQETQYF. In DNA, the CDR3 is TGTGCCATCAGCCAAACAGGGATCCACCACCAAGAGACCCAGTACTTC.

The rearrangement joins TRBV4-2 to TRBJ1-2; D is perhaps TRBD1 (6 bases). This CDR3 has 16 residues. Per the germline V gene, CDR1 is LGHNA and CDR2 is YNFKEQ. V was cut by 0 bases and J by 1 base, with 12 bases left in between. The CDR3 DNA reads as TGTGCCAGCAGCCAAGAACGGCAGGGGATTAACTATGGCTACACCTTC. Encoded protein: CASSQERQGINYGYTF.

The V gene is TRBV7-2, the J gene TRBJ1-1; unclear D gene. Germline V gene data show CDR1 as SGHTA and CDR2 as FQGNSA. This CDR3 region has 13 residues. The V end was cut by 2 bases, the J end by 7 bases, with 11 bases between. The DNA of the CDR3 is TGTGCCAGCAGCTTAAGTTTGGCCCTTGAAGCTTTCTTT. This translates into CASSLSLALEAFF.

This clone was counted only a few times. In nucleotides, the CDR3 is TGTGCCAGCAGCGTAGTGTTCGCCGGGGAGCTGTTTTTT. This sequence encodes CASSVVFAGELFF. The chain carries TRBV9 and TRBJ2-2, with no clear D. The CDR3 has 13 residues. Germline CDR1 is SGDLS and CDR2 is YYNGEE. Trimming took 0 bases from V and 6 from J, leaving 6 bases between them.

The V call is TRBV28, the J call TRBJ2-3; D is unresolved. The CDR3 totals 14 residues. Germline CDR1 reads MDHEN; CDR2 reads SYDVKM. Deletions cut 2 bases from V and 6 bases from J, with 12 bases between. Here the CDR3 DNA reads TGTGCCAGCAGTTTAATTGGCTTCACGGATACGCAGTATTTT. Translating gives CASSLIGFTDTQYF.

This clone has just a few counts. V is TRBV7-9 and J is TRBJ2-7, with 9 positions matching TRBD1. With V trimmed by 5 bases and J by 3 bases, 8 bases remained unmatched. The germline V gene has CDR1 SEHNR and CDR2 FQNEAQ (reference sequence). The CDR3 spans 15 residues. The DNA for the CDR3 is TGTGCCAGCAGCCTCCGGGACAGGGATCTCTACGAGCAGTACTTC. The encoded protein is CASSLRDRDLYEQYF.

The V and J genes are TRBV7-7 and TRBJ2-1; D perhaps matches TRBD1 (7 bases). CDR3 size: 15 residues. Trimming removed 1 base from V and 5 bases from J, with 12 bases in between. The germline V gene encodes CDR1 SSHAT and CDR2 FNYEAQ (reference sequence). Written as DNA, the CDR3 is TGTGCCAGCAGCTTAGGGAGGGGGCCTAACAATGAGCAGTTCTTC. Translating gives CASSLGRGPNNEQFF. Complete variable domain (other parts from reference TRBV7-7 and TRBJ2-1): GAGVSQSPRYKVTKRGQDVTLRCDPISSHATLYWYQQALGQGPEFLTYFNYEAQPDKSGLPSDRFSAERPEGSISTLTIQRTEQRDSAMYRCASSLGRGPNNEQFFGPGTRLTVL.

The V and J genes are TRBV28 and TRBJ1-2; 8 nucleotides align to TRBD1. Trimming removed 2 bases from V and 2 bases from J; junction bases left unmatched: 7. Germline V gene data show CDR1 as MDHEN and CDR2 as SYDVKM. The CDR3 runs to 16 residues. The CDR3 protein is CASSLTGTGINYGYTF. DNA for the CDR3: TGTGCCAGCAGTTTAACCGGGACAGGAATCAACTATGGCTACACCTTC.

The rearrangement uses TRBV7-2 and TRBJ1-3; tentatively, D is TRBD1 (5 bases). The germline CDR1 and CDR2 sequences are SGHTA and FQGNSA. The CDR3 sequence is 16 residues long. V was shortened by 3 bases and J by 8 bases, with 20 bases between the two germline ends. The DNA for the CDR3 is TGTGCCAGCAGCTTGGGGCTGGATCGCTCCTCGGACACCATATATTTT. It yields the protein CASSLGLDRSSDTIYF.

The chain combines TRBV21-1 with TRBJ1-5; no DNA check was done on the table's D call, TRBD1. TRBV21-1 is a pseudogene. The CDR3 is 15 residues long. DNA of the CDR3: TGTGCCAGCAGCCAAGTATCCAGGGGGGATCAGCCCCAGCATTTT. This sequence encodes CASSQVSRGDQPQHF.

The rearrangement links TRBV10-3 to TRBJ1-1; the D gene is possibly TRBD1 (6 bases). Germline V gives CDR1 ENHRY, CDR2 SYGVKD. V was shortened by 0 bases and J by 6 bases, with 11 bases between the two germline ends. This CDR3 has 14 amino acids. The CDR3 loop reads CAISESGQKSEAFF. The DNA for the CDR3 is TGTGCCATCAGTGAGTCCGGACAGAAATCTGAAGCTTTCTTT.